This TCR beta chain stems from a study of OX40 agonist ivuxolimab in advanced cancers. Study-wide results and limits: The study did not work out the antigen specificity of the expanded peripheral T cells.

The protocol was immunoSEQ multiplex PCR, while the TCRdb copy is restricted to in-frame clones and leaves out a portion. Of roughly 60,000 clones in the sample, 70% to 90% are singletons; the top ten hold about 4.5%. This CDR3 has 15 amino acids. V was shortened by 4 bases and J by 0 bases, with 10 bases between the two germline ends. Per the germline V gene, CDR1 is MDHEN and CDR2 is SYDVKM. Concerning this clone: The antigen remains undetermined.

The gene calls are TRBV28 and TRBJ1-5; D ambiguous. The receptor was isolated from an adult with an advanced solid tumor such as melanoma, head and neck, liver or kidney cancer. Source: CD4+ or CD8+ T cells sorted from blood, taken in a trial of the OX40 agonist ivuxolimab. As DNA, the CDR3 is TGTGCCAGCAGTTCAGCGGGGTTTAGCAATCAGCCCCAGCATTTT. Protein sequence: CASSSAGFSNQPQHF.